One sample yielded the 31 T cell receptor beta chains listed below, sequenced in a study of blood T cells in healthy people across ages. The authors ran a second PCR of 7 to 11 cycles using a sample-barcoded 5' primer and a J-beta primer mix. MiXCR was run by TCRdb on the 5' RACE reads, yielding one entry per CDR3 protein. This table holds more than 550,000 distinct CDR3 sequences, 22% found once. Sequencing was carried out using blood. All receptors come from a man aged 70 or older in good health.

This clonotype was counted only a few times. The chain has TRBV12-3 or TRBV12-4 and TRBJ2-3; D is perhaps TRBD1 or TRBD2 (6 bases each). With 6 bases removed from V and 4 bases from J, the gap between germline ends came to 20 bases. There are 16 residues in the CDR3. The CDR3 reads CASSYGNWRGADTQYF. As DNA, the CDR3 is TGTGCCAGCAGCTACGGGAACTGGAGGGGGGCAGATACGCAGTATTTT.

This clonotype was seen a handful of times. This rearrangement joins TRBV7-2 to TRBJ1-1; TRBD1 is a possible D gene (5 bases). The CDR3 sequence is 14 residues long. Germline CDR1 is SGHTA and CDR2 is FQGNSA. The V gene lost 2 bases and the J gene lost 10 bases, with 17 bases spanning the gap. The CDR3 loop reads CASSLSGASLGAFF. The CDR3 nucleotides read TGTGCCAGCAGCTTAAGCGGGGCCAGTCTAGGAGCTTTCTTT.

The rearrangement links TRBV20-1 to TRBJ1-5; D remains unclear. This CDR3 comprises 12 residues. Germline loops: CDR1 DFQATT, CDR2 SNEGSKA (reference sequence). Trimming took 1 base from V and 2 from J, leaving 3 bases between them. CDR3 nucleotides: TGCAGTGCTAGAGGGGGCAATCAGCCCCAGCATTTT. Its protein product is CSARGGNQPQHF.

V gene TRBV3-1 combines with J gene TRBJ1-1, with TRBD1 matching 8 bases. CDR3 length: 15 amino acids. The V and J ends lost 6 bases and 6 bases, in that order; junction bases with no gene match: 12. Germline CDR1 reads LGHDT; CDR2 reads YNNKEL (reference sequence). The CDR3 reads CASRFGTGGGSEAFF. The CDR3 DNA reads as TGTGCCAGCAGATTCGGAACAGGGGGAGGATCTGAAGCTTTCTTT.

This chain links TRBV3-1 with TRBJ1-3; D call uncertain. Germline V lookup: CDR1 LGHDT, CDR2 YNNKEL (reference sequence). The CDR3 has 14 residues. The germline V and J ends were trimmed by 2 bases and 0 bases, with 5 bases remaining between them. CDR3 nucleotides: TGTGCCAGCAGCCAACAGCCCTCTGGAAACACCATATATTTT. Its protein is CASSQQPSGNTIYF. The whole variable domain, remainder taken from reference TRBV3-1 and TRBJ1-3, is DTAVSQTPKYLVTQMGNDKSIKCEQNLGHDTMYWYKQDSKKFLKIMFSYNNKELIINETVPNRFSPKSPDKAHLNLHINSLELGDSAVYFCASSQQPSGNTIYFGEGSWLTVV.

The V call is TRBV4-3, the J call TRBJ2-7; TRBD1 might be the D (5 bases). The CDR3 contains 14 residues. Trimming took 0 bases from V and 2 from J, leaving 8 bases between them. CDR1 LGHNA and CDR2 YSLEER come from the germline V gene. CDR3 bases: TGCGCCAGCAGCCAAGATCAGACAGCCTACGAGCAGTACGTC. Translation: CASSQDQTAYEQYV.

V and J are TRBV7-9 and TRBJ2-5; TRBD2 aligns across 11 bases. The J call could be wrong; TRBJ2-7 is a better fit for the DNA end. The V gene's germline CDR1 is SEHNR and CDR2 FQNEAQ (reference sequence). There are 15 residues in the CDR3. The CDR3 reads CASSLVSGRAYEQYF. The CDR3 DNA reads as TGTGCCAGCAGCTTAGTTAGCGGGAGGGCCTACGAGCAGTACTTC.

In this sample, this clonotype turned up a few times. This chain links TRBV7-6 with TRBJ2-5, with 9 bases matching TRBD2. This CDR3 comprises 17 residues. Germline loops: CDR1 SGHVS, CDR2 FNYEAQ. The trim removed 1 base at V and 3 bases at J, leaving 9 bases unmatched. In nucleotides, the CDR3 is TGTGCCAGCAGCTTAGTTCTGATAGCGGGAGTGAAAGAGACCCAGTACTTC. Translated, it gives CASSLVLIAGVKETQYF.

The rearrangement links TRBV6-5 to TRBJ1-6; D might be TRBD1 (5 bases). Trimming removed 6 bases from V and 3 bases from J, with 6 bases in between. Germline V gene data show CDR1 as MNHEY and CDR2 as SVGAGI. The CDR3 is 13 amino acids. CDR3 loop: CASRGHYNSPLHF. CDR3 nucleotide sequence: TGTGCCAGCAGGGGGCACTATAATTCACCCCTCCACTTT.

In this sample, this clonotype turned up a few times. The rearrangement uses TRBV27 and TRBJ1-3; the match to TRBD1 covers 10 bases. The germline V gene encodes CDR1 MNHEY and CDR2 SMNVEV (reference sequence). The CDR3 has 13 amino acids. Unmatched junction bases numbered 4, after V lost 8 bases and J lost 6 bases. CDR3 residues: CASHGQGENTIYF. As DNA, the CDR3 is TGTGCCAGCCACGGACAGGGGGAAAACACCATATATTTT.

This clonotype was seen more than once but under ten times. This rearrangement joins TRBV5-1 to TRBJ2-3, with a weak D call TRBD2 (5 bases). The CDR3 runs to 13 residues. The V end lost 3 bases, the J end lost 3 bases, and 8 bases lay between the germline ends. The germline V gene encodes CDR1 SGHRS and CDR2 YFSETQ. The CDR3 DNA reads TGCGCCAGCAGCTCCGGGATGACAGATACGCAGTATTTT. The encoded protein is CASSSGMTDTQYF.

V gene TRBV12-3 or TRBV12-4 combines with J gene TRBJ2-3, with 7 bases lining up with TRBD2. There are 15 residues in the CDR3. The ends lost 6 bases at V and 13 bases at J; junction bases unmatched: 19. The CDR3 sequence is CASSSHGGSADAEYF. CDR3 coding DNA: TGTGCCAGCAGCTCCCATGGCGGGAGCGCAGATGCGGAGTATTTT.

This clonotype occurred a few times. The CDR3 loop reads CATSENGSWDTQYF. The CDR3 bases are TGTGCCACCAGTGAAAACGGCTCCTGGGATACGCAGTATTTT. This chain connects TRBV24-1 to TRBJ2-3; D is undetermined. Trimming shortened V by 4 bases and J by 6 bases, and 13 bases separated the two germline ends. Per the germline V gene, CDR1 is KGHDR and CDR2 is SFDVKD. This CDR3 has 14 amino acids.

This clonotype was seen repeatedly, ten times or more. This chain connects TRBV10-2 to TRBJ1-2; the D is unclear. This CDR3 region has 10 residues. CDR1 and CDR2 (germline): WSHSY, SAAADI. V gave up 8 bases and J gave up 10 bases, with 11 bases separating them. CDR3 region: CASFLQTYTF. The CDR3 bases are TGCGCCAGCTTTCTTCAGACCTACACCTTC.

The CDR3 protein is CASRASLAGGYEQYF. The CDR3 DNA is TGTGCCAGCAGAGCGTCACTAGCGGGAGGTTACGAGCAGTACTTC. The chain carries TRBV6-1 and TRBJ2-1; 12 bases are a match to TRBD2. The DNA end lines up better with TRBJ2-7; the J call may be wrong. Germline CDR1 and CDR2: MNHNS and SASEGT. This CDR3 has 15 residues.

This clonotype has just a few counts. For the CDR3, the DNA is TGTGCCAGCAGCCCGAGGACAGGTCACACAGATACGCAGTATTTT. This encodes CASSPRTGHTDTQYF. The rearrangement links TRBV11-2 to TRBJ2-3, with 7 nucleotides matching TRBD1. Germline V gene sequence: CDR1 SGHAT, CDR2 FQNNGV. Trimming cost V 5 bases and J 2 bases; bases outside gene matches: 7. This CDR3 comprises 15 residues.

The genes are TRBV6-6 and TRBJ2-7; 7 positions match TRBD1. Trimming took 6 bases from V and 4 from J; bases not matched to a gene: 9. The CDR3 runs 14 residues. The V gene's germline CDR1 is MNHNY and CDR2 SVGAGI (reference sequence). CDR3 residues: CASRSSTGIYEQYF. CDR3 in DNA: TGTGCCAGCAGGTCCTCGACAGGGATTTACGAGCAGTACTTC.

This clonotype was counted only a few times. V and J are TRBV15 and TRBJ1-1; D may be TRBD1 (6 bases). This CDR3 region has 14 residues. V lost 6 bases and J lost 6, with 17 bases in between. Per germline, CDR1 LNHNV and CDR2 YYDKDF (reference sequence). The CDR3 spells CATRPGGRSPEAFF. CDR3 DNA sequence: TGTGCCACCAGACCCGGGGGGCGTAGCCCTGAAGCTTTCTTT.

This clonotype was picked up a small number of times. V and J are TRBV5-1 and TRBJ2-1; 7 bases map to TRBD2. This CDR3 has 16 amino acids. Germline CDR1 reads SGHRS; CDR2 reads YFSETQ. The ends lost 0 bases at V and 5 bases at J; junction bases unmatched: 8. The CDR3 region is CASSLVLAESNNEQFF. In DNA form, the CDR3 reads TGCGCCAGCAGCTTGGTGCTAGCGGAGTCCAACAATGAGCAGTTCTTC.

This clonotype turned up a few times. The chain combines TRBV29-1 with TRBJ2-5; D may be TRBD1 (5 bases). V lost 6 bases, J lost 1 base, and 12 bases lay in between. The CDR3 extends over 13 amino acids. Germline CDR1 and CDR2: SQVTM and ANQGSEA. For the CDR3, the DNA is TGCAGCGTCTATCGGACAACCCAAGAGACCCAGTACTTC. This sequence encodes CSVYRTTQETQYF.

On this clonotype: No conserved phenylalanine or tryptophan ends this CDR3, so it is likely a read error. The rearrangement uses TRBV19 and TRBJ2-5; 8 nucleotides line up with TRBD2. The last part of the DNA fits TRBJ2-1 better; the J call may be wrong. The CDR3 extends over 18 amino acids. CDR1 is LNHDA, CDR2 SQIVND, per germline (reference sequence). The CDR3 nucleotides read TGTGCCAGTAATCCGATCCGGGGACTAGGACTCCCTTACAATGAGCAGTTCCTC. It is translated as CASNPIRGLGLPYNEQFL.

This clonotype was counted between two and nine times. This chain connects TRBV14 to TRBJ2-5; D is uncertain. This CDR3 contains 13 residues. Germline loops: CDR1 SGHDN, CDR2 FVKESK. The V and J ends lost 1 base and 4 bases respectively, with 7 bases between them. CDR3 nucleotides: TGTGCCAGCAGCCAAGTGAACGGAGAGACCCAGTACTTC. This translates into CASSQVNGETQYF.

The chain links TRBV12-3 or TRBV12-4 to TRBJ2-7; TRBD2 matches 10 bases. Trimming cost V 5 bases and J 1 base; bases outside gene matches: 2. The CDR3 covers 14 residues. The CDR3 sequence: CASSRTSGSYEQYF. The CDR3 bases are TGTGCCAGCAGTCGGACTAGCGGTTCCTACGAGCAGTACTTC.

V and J are TRBV29-1 and TRBJ2-5; TRBD2 matches 11 bases. TRBJ2-1 explains the end of the DNA better; the J call may be wrong. This CDR3 spans 13 amino acids. Germline CDR1 SQVTM, CDR2 ANQGSEA. The chain's CDR3 is CSAPTSGMDEQFF. CDR3 bases: TGCAGCGCCCCGACTAGCGGGATGGATGAGCAGTTCTTC.

This clonotype was counted only a few times. V gene TRBV7-7 combines with J gene TRBJ2-3; no reliable D call. The CDR3 is 13 amino acids. The V end was cut by 5 bases, the J end by 6 bases, with 12 bases between. Germline V gene data show CDR1 as SSHAT and CDR2 as FNYEAQ (reference sequence). Here the CDR3 DNA reads TGTGCCAGCAGCGCCTCTCCGATCGATACGCAGTATTTT. Protein product: CASSASPIDTQYF.

The rearrangement uses TRBV5-1 and TRBJ2-2; 11 bases line up with TRBD1. Germline assignment: CDR1 SGHRS and CDR2 YFSETQ. With V trimmed by 2 bases and J by 9 bases, 6 bases remained unmatched. The CDR3 consists of 15 residues. CDR3 region: CASSFEDRGRWELFF. The CDR3 coding sequence is TGCGCCAGCAGCTTCGAGGACAGGGGGCGATGGGAGCTGTTTTTT.

This clonotype was picked up a small number of times. The DNA of the CDR3 is TGTGCCAGCAGTTCCAGGACAGGGTTTTACGAGCAGTACTTC. Translating it yields CASSSRTGFYEQYF. The gene calls are TRBV6-5 and TRBJ2-1, with 8 bases aligning to TRBD1. The assigned J gene may be wrong: the sequence end matches TRBJ2-7 better. This CDR3 has 14 residues. Germline assignment: CDR1 MNHEY and CDR2 SVGAGI.

This clonotype appeared a few times. V usage is TRBV5-1 and J usage is TRBJ1-4; D gene ambiguous. The CDR3 sequence is 14 residues long. V gave up 1 base and J gave up 3 bases, with 7 bases separating them. The V gene's germline CDR1 is SGHRS and CDR2 YFSETQ. The CDR3 is CASSLLQSNEKLFF. Here the CDR3 DNA reads TGCGCCAGCAGCTTGCTACAGTCTAATGAAAAACTGTTTTTT.

J is TRBJ2-3 and V is TRBV6-2 or TRBV6-3; 8 bases fit TRBD2. Germline V gene data show CDR1 as MNHEY and CDR2 as SVGEGT. This CDR3 spans 16 amino acids. V trimming: 2 bases; J trimming: 2 bases; junction bases outside the gene matches: 6. CDR3 coding DNA: TGTGCCAGCAGTTACACAAGCGGGGGAACCACAGATACGCAGTATTTT. Its protein product is CASSYTSGGTTDTQYF.

A few counts support this clonotype. The J gene is TRBJ1-1, the V gene TRBV6-1, with TRBD1 as a possible D gene (6 bases). V was pared by 7 bases and J by 0 bases, with 9 bases between. This CDR3 has 13 amino acids. Per germline, CDR1 MNHNS and CDR2 SASEGT. The CDR3 DNA sequence: TGTGCCAGCATTGGGGGCTTGAACACTGAAGCTTTCTTT. Encoded protein: CASIGGLNTEAFF.

This clonotype came up a few times. V is TRBV9 and J is TRBJ2-1; 8 bases map to TRBD1. This CDR3 region has 13 residues. V lost 3 bases, J lost 9 bases, and 5 bases stayed unmatched. Germline loops: CDR1 SGDLS, CDR2 YYNGEE. The CDR3 here is CASSARQGPEQFF. The CDR3 region has the DNA TGTGCCAGCAGCGCACGACAGGGGCCTGAGCAGTTCTTC.